This TCR beta chain was captured by sequencing in a study of breast tumors, draining lymph nodes, adjacent tissues. Broader study findings: Tumor repertoires ranked between lymph nodes and nontumor tissue in diversity, with V and J gene preferences.

Breast cancer patients provided tissue from their axillary draining lymph nodes. TCRdb re-called the multiplex PCR reads with MiXCR, one entry per CDR3 protein. The data contain some 250,000 distinct CDR3 sequences, 34% of them singletons. The CDR3 is 17 amino acids. Trimming shortened V by 3 bases and J by 1 base, and 18 bases separated the two germline ends. Germline assignment: CDR1 LNHDA and CDR2 SQIVND (reference sequence). This clonotype was seen at least ten times. The antigen is not known. The sequenced sample consisted of axillary lymph node tissue. The receptor was derived from a female donor with breast cancer. Some clones in this sample may be carry-over from other donors' samples. This chain joins TRBV19 and TRBJ2-5, with D possibly being TRBD1 or TRBD2 (5 bases each). This CDR3 is CASSMVGDSGLQETQYF. The CDR3, as DNA: TGTGCCAGTAGTATGGTGGGCGACAGTGGACTCCAAGAGACCCAGTACTTC.